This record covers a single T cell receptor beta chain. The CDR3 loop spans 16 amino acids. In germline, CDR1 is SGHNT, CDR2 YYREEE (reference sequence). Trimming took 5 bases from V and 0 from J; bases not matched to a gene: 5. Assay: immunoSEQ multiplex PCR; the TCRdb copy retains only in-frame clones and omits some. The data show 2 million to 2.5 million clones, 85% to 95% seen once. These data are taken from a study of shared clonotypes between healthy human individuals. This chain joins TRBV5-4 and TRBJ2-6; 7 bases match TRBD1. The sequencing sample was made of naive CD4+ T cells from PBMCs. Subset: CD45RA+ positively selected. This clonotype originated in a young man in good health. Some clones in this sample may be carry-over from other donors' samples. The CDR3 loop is CASSMGQTSGANVLTF. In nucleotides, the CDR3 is TGTGCCAGCAGTATGGGACAGACCTCTGGGGCCAACGTCCTGACTTTC.